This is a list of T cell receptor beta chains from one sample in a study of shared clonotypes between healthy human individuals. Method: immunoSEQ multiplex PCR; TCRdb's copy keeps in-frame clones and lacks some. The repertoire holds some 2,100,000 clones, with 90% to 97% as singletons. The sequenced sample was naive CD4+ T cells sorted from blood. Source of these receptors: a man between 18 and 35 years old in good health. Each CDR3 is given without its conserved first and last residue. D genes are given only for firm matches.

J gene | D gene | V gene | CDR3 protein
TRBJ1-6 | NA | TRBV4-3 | ASSQEYENYNSPLH
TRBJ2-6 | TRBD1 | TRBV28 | ASSDRGVGANVLT
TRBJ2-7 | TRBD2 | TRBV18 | ASSPKAGTGLAGAKQYEQY
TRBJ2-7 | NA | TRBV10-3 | AISESSEQY
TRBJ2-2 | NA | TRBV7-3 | ASSSSLTGELF
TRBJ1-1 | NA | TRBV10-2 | ASSEPRFTEAF
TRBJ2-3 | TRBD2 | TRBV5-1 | ASSLRGSGGDTQY
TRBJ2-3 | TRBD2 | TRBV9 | ASSVDSERGTQY
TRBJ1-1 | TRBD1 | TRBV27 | ASSTRDSLSAT
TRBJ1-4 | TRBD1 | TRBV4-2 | ASSQGQGLANEKLF
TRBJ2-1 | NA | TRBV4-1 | ASSQDPMGYNEQF
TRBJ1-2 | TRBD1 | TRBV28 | ASSLTGVMDGYT
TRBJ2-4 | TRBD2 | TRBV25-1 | ASSDSGGVAKNIQY
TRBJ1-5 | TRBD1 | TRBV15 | ATSRAIGTVSNQPQH
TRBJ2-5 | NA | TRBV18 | ASSGETQY
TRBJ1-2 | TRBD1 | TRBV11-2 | ASSLTDRGPYGYT
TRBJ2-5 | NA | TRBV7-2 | ASSLQSGGGETQY
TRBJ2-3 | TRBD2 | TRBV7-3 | ASSLNSGAPDTQY
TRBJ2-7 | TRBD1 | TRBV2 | ASRPGLGQGLYEQY
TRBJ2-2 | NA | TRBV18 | ASSQGRERELF
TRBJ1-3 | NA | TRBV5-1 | ASSPEISGNTIY
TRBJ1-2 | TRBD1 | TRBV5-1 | ASSLVTGGASLNYGYT
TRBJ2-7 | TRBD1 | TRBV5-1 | ASSSGQGEQY
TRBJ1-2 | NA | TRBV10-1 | ASSESAGYGYT
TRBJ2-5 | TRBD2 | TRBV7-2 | ASSLGGLAGQETQY
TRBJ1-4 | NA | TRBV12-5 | ASGLVVAGDEKLF